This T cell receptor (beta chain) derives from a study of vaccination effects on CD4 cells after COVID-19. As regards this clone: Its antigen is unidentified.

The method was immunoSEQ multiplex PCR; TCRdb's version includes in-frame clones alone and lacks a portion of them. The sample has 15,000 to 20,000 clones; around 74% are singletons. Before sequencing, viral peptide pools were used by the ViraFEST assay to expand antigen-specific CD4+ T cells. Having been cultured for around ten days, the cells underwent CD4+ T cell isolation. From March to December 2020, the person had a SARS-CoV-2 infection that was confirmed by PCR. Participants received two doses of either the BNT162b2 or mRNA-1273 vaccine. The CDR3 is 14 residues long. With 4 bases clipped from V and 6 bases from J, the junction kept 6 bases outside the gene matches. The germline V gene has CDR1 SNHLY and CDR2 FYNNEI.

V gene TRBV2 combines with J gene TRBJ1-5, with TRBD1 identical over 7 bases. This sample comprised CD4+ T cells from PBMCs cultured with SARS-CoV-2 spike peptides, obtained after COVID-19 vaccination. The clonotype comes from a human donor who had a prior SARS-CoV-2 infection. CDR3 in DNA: TGTGCCAGCAGTGCCGGGACAGAGGGTCAGCCCCAGCATTTT. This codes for CASSAGTEGQPQHF.